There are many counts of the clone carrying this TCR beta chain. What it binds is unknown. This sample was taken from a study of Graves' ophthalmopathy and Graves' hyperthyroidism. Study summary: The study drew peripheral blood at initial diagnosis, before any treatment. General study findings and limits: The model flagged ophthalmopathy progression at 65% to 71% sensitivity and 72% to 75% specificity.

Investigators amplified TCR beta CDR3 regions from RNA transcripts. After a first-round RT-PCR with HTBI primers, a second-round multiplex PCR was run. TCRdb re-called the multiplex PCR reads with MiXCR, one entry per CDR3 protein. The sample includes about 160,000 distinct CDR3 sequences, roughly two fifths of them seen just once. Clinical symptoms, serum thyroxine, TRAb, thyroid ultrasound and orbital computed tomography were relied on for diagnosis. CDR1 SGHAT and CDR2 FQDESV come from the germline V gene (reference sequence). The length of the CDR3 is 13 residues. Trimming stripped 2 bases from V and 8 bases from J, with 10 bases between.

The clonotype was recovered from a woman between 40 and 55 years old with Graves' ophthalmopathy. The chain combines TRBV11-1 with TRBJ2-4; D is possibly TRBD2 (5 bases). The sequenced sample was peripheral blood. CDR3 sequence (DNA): TGTGCCAGCAGCTTAAAGGGAGAAGACATTCAGTACTTC. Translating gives CASSLKGEDIQYF.